Sequencing of this T cell receptor beta chain was carried out in a study of cytomegalovirus exposure and HLA in healthy donors (dated by TCRdb to about 2017). With respect to the entire study: An earlier analysis of approximately 600 of the donors reported more than 250 Gb of sequence data and around 110 million unique TCR beta sequences from around 200 million T cells. About 330 gigabases of sequencing data and around 85 million unique TCR sequences made up an early release that covered roughly 670 HLA-typed donors. Among the roughly 400 genotyped donors, approximately 76% belonged to the genetic ancestry cluster associated with self-reported Caucasian donors. The study aimed to test whether cataloging public T cell receptors could reveal signatures of past pathogen exposure. The T cell repertoires of roughly 660 subjects were profiled by immunosequencing and related to cytomegalovirus serostatus. Besides the first cohort of approximately 670 subjects, a separate validation cohort made up of some 110 different subjects was used. The study combined high-throughput TCR immunosequencing, statistical association of individual TCRs with disease status, and machine learning to predict cytomegalovirus infection status. In a later analysis, previously published TCR beta repertoires from more than 500 donors were re-analyzed and high-resolution HLA genotyping was added so that TCR occurrence patterns could be studied. In the later analysis, no new phenotypic data were used to find candidate immune exposures; instead, reliance was placed on TCR beta sequences and their occurrence across donors. In an earlier analysis of roughly 600 of the donors, high-throughput TCR beta sequencing was used to judge whether each TCR beta V gene segment behaved as functional or pseudogenic. Donor age, sex, ethnicity and CMV serostatus were collected together with the repertoire data. A later genetic analysis took genome-wide SNP genotypes for about 55% of the 666 donors and used that subset as a discovery cohort. All discovery cohort repertoires had been generated using a single sequencing platform. HLA typing included class I and class II loci at four-digit resolution. The number of typed donors differed by locus: roughly 629-640 for A, B, C, DRB1 and DQB1; some 500 for DQA1; 600 to 610 for DPA1; and around 450 for DPB1. Several DR-DQ haplotypes were handled as single units for association and clustering because linkage in the cohort was strong. On average, roughly 200,000 unique TCR beta nucleotide sequences were sequenced per donor among about 400 genotyped donors of the cohort, with approximately 18% of those sequences being non-productive. The paper as a whole reports these results and caveats: A later genetic analysis reported fewer N-insertions in productive TCRs among donors in an Asian-associated ancestry cluster than the roughly 720-donor mean. An association between a missense DCLRE1C variant and V-gene and J-gene trimming of TCR beta chains was found in a later genetic analysis and replicated in an independent cohort. In the study, around 160 TCR beta chains were listed as associated with cytomegalovirus. Some IMGT-functional V segments, including TRBV6-2 and TRBV6-3, could not be distinguished by the 87-base-pair reads and were therefore excluded. HLA typing was unavailable for some donors at each locus, so association tests used only the typed subset. The sequencing pipeline was judged likely to have produced a cluster of highly shared sequence variants as a technical artifact. Because counts were too low, roughly 16 rarely observed V segments, including chromosome 9 orphons, were left out of the earlier analysis of 500 to 650 of the donors. In both the original and validation cohorts, the classifier was reported to diagnose cytomegalovirus status with high specificity and sensitivity. In a later analysis, the rate of TCR association differed among HLA loci, with DRB1 alleles having the most associated TCRs and HLA-C alleles having the fewest. Specific HLA alleles were associated with 15,000 to 20,000 TCR beta sequences at a false discovery rate of 0.05 in a later analysis. The authors suggested that the approach could potentially be extended to other disease states and immunological phenotypes. In this cohort, only TCR beta chains were sequenced, and detectable features were limited by the absence of alpha or paired-chain data. Correlated functional status among segregating V segments might reflect linkage disequilibrium, but an unknown experimental factor could not be ruled out. Most TCR sequences were observed very rarely across donors, whereas some public TCRs were present in many individuals. A few of the identified cytomegalovirus-associated TCR beta chains were confirmed in vitro to be specific for cytomegalovirus antigens. According to a later analysis, parvovirus B19, influenza, CMV and Epstein-Barr virus appeared linked to several top co-occurrence clusters. A later analysis found that most CMV-associated TCR beta chains appeared HLA-restricted, with HLA associations seemingly driven largely by CMV exposure. A later analysis found that HLA-associated TCR beta chains were more clonally expanded and had lower generation probabilities than equally common non-associated chains. A further reported finding was that TCR beta sequences accurately predicted the HLA-A and HLA-B alleles for most subjects in the first cohort. CMV serostatus was the only immune exposure information available for the cohort. Strong co-occurrence of HLA alleles, especially DR and DQ, made assigning TCR associations to individual alleles difficult. An earlier analysis of some 560 of the donors showed that most TCR beta V segments appeared in productive rearrangements either about 87% or about 30% of the time, which broadly matched IMGT annotations. Presence/absence analyses assumed roughly uniform sequencing depth across donors, an assumption that may not hold.

Library preparation employed the immunoSEQ multiplex PCR assay. For the multiplex PCR, a mixture combining 60 forward primers for TCR Vbeta segments and 13 reverse primers for TCR Jbeta segments was used. Amplification of the CDR3 region of rearranged TCR beta genes was performed with a multiplex PCR assay on genomic DNA. On the Illumina HiSeq System, the amplified TCR beta libraries were sequenced as 87-base-pair reads. As for how the authors treated the data: A later analysis counted approximately 76 million unique TCR beta chains across the 666 repertoires, and some 11 million of these chains were shared by at least two donors. Raw reads were error-corrected and collapsed into unique sequences by a nearest-neighbor algorithm in which closely related sequences were merged to remove PCR and sequencing errors. CDR3 sequences were aligned to IMGT reference sequences to assign V, D and J gene segments. Each retained sequence needed at least a six-nucleotide match to both a V gene segment and a J gene segment. A rearrangement counted as productive if the CDR3 had no stop codons and remained in frame with V and J, and every other rearrangement counted as non-productive. CDR3 was defined by IMGT convention, running from the second conserved V-encoded cysteine to the conserved J-encoded phenylalanine. The earlier analysis of 587 of the donors excluded sequences that lacked an unambiguous match to a single V gene segment. An earlier analysis of several hundred of the donors called V segments functional above 56.7% productive rearrangements and segregating when the between-donor standard deviation exceeded 5%. A statistical classification framework was built for diagnosing cytomegalovirus status from the catalog of TCR beta chain sequences. A later analysis assigned V and J genes by comparing TCR nucleotide sequences with IMGT/GENE-DB human TR gene sequences. Using the TCRdist pipeline, a later analysis assigned CDR3 sequences along with most-parsimonious VDJ recombination scenarios. In a later analysis, every TCR beta chain was defined by the combination of its CDR3 amino acid sequence and its V-gene family, and reads without a unique V-gene family were dropped. As a way to deal with suspected cross-contamination and a sequencing artifact, a later analysis dropped more than 500 nucleotide sequences that were highly shared and had low generation probability. In a later analysis, a clonal expansion index was calculated for each public chain from normalized within-repertoire ranks of inferred template counts. In a later analysis, generation probabilities were computed using a VDJ recombination model fitted to out-of-frame rearrangements, and the results were checked against IGoR. A later analysis scored TCR-TCR, TCR-HLA and TCR-CMV co-occurrence with hypergeometric tests, applying a repertoire-size bias correction to TCR pairs. A later analysis estimated false discovery rates by permuting HLA or CMV assignments 20 times. In a later analysis, co-occurring TCRs were grouped using DBSCAN, and TCRdist sequence similarity was added for clustering within HLA-allele-positive subsets. Repertoires with fewer than 30,000 or more than 120,000 public chains, plus five repertoires with anomalous nucleotide sharing, were excluded from co-occurrence clustering. Not all clones reach the TCRdb copy of this immuneACCESS table, which keeps in-frame sequences only. Checked studies attribute under half of the gap to unresolved V genes and leave the rest unexplained. V and J calls and clone size follow that table, whereas D and trimming were derived from the DNA. The sample has 200,000 to 250,000 clones on record, roughly 89% of them singletons. Around 1% of the sample lies in the top ten.

Notes on this clone: The antigen this receptor binds is unknown. The record has no base qualities; no much larger clone is one base away.

In total, around 600 healthy bone marrow donors made up the cohort. Cohort members were all nominally healthy when sampled, although unrecorded immune exposures were likely present. The donor was CMV seronegative and was included in the group of 352 seronegative cohort members. A peripheral blood sample was provided by each donor, and peripheral blood mononuclear cells were used for TCR beta sequencing. Genomic DNA extraction from the blood cell samples was performed with the Qiagen DNeasy Blood Extraction Kit. The CDR1 and CDR2 encoded by the germline V gene are SGHAT and FQNNGV. CDR3 length: 14 amino acids, cysteine to phenylalanine. CDR3 DNA is the only sequence kept; it has 42 bases, read in frame from the first base. After removal of 6 bases from V and 7 bases from J, the junction retains 7 bases not matched to a gene.

The sequence links TRBV11-2 to TRBJ2-3; 10 junctional bases match TRBD2. Material for sequencing was PBMCs. This TCR was sampled from a woman between 18 and 30 years old in good health and CMV-seronegative. Here the CDR3 is given as CASSQGLAEHTQYF. The DNA sequence is as follows: TGTGCCAGCAGTCAAGGACTAGCGGAACATACGCAGTATTTT.